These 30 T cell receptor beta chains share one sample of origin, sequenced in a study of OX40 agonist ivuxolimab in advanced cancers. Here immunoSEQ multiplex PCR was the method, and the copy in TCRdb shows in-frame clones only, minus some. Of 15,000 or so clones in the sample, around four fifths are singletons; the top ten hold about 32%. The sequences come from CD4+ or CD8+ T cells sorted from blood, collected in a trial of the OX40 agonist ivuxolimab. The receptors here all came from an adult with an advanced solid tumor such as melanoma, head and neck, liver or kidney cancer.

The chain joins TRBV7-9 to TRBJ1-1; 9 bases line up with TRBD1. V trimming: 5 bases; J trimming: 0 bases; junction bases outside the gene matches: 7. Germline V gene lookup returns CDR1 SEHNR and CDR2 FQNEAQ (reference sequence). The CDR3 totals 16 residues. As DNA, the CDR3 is TGTGCCAGCAGCCCCGGGACAGGGAGTTTGAACACTGAAGCTTTCTTT. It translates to CASSPGTGSLNTEAFF.

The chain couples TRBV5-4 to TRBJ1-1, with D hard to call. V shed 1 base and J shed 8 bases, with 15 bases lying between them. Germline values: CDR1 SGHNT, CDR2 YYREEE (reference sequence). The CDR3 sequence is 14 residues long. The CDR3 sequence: CASSLFGQVIEAFF. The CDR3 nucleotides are TGTGCCAGCAGCTTGTTTGGCCAGGTTATAGAAGCTTTCTTT.

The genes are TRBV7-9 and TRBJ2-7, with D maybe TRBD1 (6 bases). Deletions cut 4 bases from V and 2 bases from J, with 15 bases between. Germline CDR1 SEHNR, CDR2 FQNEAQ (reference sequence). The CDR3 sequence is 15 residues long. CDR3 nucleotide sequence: TGTGCCAGCAGCTCAGTTCAGGGGTGGACCTACGAGCAGTACTTC. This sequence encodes CASSSVQGWTYEQYF. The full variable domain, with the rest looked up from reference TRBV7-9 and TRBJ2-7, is DTGVSQNPRHKITKRGQNVTFRCDPISEHNRLYWYRQTLGQGPEFLTYFQNEAQLEKSRLLSDRFSAERPKGSFSTLEIQRTEQGDSAMYLCASSSVQGWTYEQYFGPGTRLTVT.

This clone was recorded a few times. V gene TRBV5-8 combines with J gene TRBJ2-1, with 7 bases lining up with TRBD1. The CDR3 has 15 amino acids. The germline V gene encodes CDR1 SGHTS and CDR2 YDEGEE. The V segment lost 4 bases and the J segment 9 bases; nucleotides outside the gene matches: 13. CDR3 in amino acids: CASSPRQGHISEQFF. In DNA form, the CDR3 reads TGTGCCAGCAGCCCTCGACAGGGTCACATATCTGAGCAGTTCTTC.

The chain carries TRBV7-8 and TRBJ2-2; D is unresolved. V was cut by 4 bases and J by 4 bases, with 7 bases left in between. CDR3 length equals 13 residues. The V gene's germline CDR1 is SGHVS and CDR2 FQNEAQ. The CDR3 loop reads CASSSVSTGELFF. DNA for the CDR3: TGTGCCAGCAGCTCAGTCAGCACCGGGGAGCTGTTTTTT.

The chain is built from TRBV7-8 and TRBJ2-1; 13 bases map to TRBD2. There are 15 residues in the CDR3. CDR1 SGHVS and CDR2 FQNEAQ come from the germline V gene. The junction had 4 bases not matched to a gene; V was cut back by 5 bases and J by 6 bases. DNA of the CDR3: TGTGCCAGCAGCCAACTAGCGGGAGGGGGCAATGAGCAGTTCTTC. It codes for CASSQLAGGGNEQFF. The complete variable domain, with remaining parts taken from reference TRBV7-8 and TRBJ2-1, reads GAGVSQSPRYKVAKRGQDVALRCDPISGHVSLFWYQQALGQGPEFLTYFQNEAQLDKSGLPSDRFFAERPEGSVSTLKIQRTQQEDSAVYLCASSQLAGGGNEQFFGPGTRLTVL.

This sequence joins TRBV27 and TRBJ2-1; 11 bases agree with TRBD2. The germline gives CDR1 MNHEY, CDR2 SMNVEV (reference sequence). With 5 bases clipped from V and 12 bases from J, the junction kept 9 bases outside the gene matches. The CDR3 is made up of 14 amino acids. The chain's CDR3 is CASSPGSSGRAQFF. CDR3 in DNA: TGTGCCAGCAGTCCCGGGAGTAGCGGGAGGGCGCAGTTCTTC.

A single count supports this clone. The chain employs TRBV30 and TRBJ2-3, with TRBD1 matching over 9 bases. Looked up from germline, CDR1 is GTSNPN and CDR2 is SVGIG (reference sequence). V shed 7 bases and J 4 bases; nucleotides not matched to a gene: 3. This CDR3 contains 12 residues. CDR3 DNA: TGTGCCTTGGACAGGGGCGCAGATACGCAGTATTTT. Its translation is CALDRGADTQYF.

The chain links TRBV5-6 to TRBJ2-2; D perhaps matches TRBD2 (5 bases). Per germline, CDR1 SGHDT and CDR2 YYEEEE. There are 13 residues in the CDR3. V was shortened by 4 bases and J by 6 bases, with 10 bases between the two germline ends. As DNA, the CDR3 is TGTGCCAGCAGCCTAGGGAGATCCGGGGAGCTGTTTTTT. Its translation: CASSLGRSGELFF.

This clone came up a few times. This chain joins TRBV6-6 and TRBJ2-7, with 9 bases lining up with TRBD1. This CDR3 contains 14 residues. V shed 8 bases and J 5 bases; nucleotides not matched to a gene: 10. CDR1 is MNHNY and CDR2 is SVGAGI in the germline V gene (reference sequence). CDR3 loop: CASGGTGPWDEQYF. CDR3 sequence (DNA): TGTGCCAGCGGAGGGACAGGGCCCTGGGACGAGCAGTACTTC.

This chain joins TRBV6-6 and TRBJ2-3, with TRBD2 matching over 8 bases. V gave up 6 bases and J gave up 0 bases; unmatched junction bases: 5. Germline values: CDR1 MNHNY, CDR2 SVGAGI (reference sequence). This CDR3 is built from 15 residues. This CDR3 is CASSSGGLSTDTQYF. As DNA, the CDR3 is TGTGCCAGCAGCTCGGGGGGGCTGAGCACAGATACGCAGTATTTT.

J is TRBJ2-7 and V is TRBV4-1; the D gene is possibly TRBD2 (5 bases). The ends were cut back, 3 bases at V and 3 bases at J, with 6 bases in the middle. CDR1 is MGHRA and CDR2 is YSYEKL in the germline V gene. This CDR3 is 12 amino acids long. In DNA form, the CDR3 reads TGCGCCAGCAGCCAGAGCGGCTACGAGCAGTACTTC. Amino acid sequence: CASSQSGYEQYF.

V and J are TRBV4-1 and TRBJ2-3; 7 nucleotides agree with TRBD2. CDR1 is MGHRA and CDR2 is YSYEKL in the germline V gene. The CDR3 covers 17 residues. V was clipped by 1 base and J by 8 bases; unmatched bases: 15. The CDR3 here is CASSQGLAGVSLGTQYF. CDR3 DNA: TGCGCCAGCAGCCAAGGGCTTGCGGGAGTCTCCCTCGGTACGCAGTATTTT.

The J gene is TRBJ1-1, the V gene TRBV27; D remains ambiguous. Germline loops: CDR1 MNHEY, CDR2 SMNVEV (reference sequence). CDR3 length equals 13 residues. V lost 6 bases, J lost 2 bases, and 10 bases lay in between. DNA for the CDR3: TGTGCCAGCAGCGAAATGGACAACACTGAAGCTTTCTTT. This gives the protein CASSEMDNTEAFF.

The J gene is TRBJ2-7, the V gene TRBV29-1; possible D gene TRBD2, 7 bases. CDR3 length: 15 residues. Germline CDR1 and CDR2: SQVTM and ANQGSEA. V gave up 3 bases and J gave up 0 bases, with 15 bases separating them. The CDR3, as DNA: TGCAGCGTTGATGGGGGGGCGGACTCCTCCTACGAGCAGTACTTC. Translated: CSVDGGADSSYEQYF.

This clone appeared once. The CDR3 coding sequence is TGCGCCAGCAGCTTGTCCAGCGGGAGTTACGAGCAGTACTTC. Its protein product is CASSLSSGSYEQYF. The genes are TRBV5-1 and TRBJ2-7; 8 bases line up with TRBD2. From germline, CDR1 is SGHRS and CDR2 YFSETQ. The CDR3 runs 14 residues. Trimming at V came to 1 base and at J to 4 bases, leaving 4 bases not matched to a gene. Supplemented by reference TRBV5-1 and TRBJ2-7, the full variable domain reads KAGVTQTPRYLIKTRGQQVTLSCSPISGHRSVSWYQQTPGQGLQFLFEYFSETQRNKGNFPGRFSGRQFSNSRSEMNVSTLELGDSALYLCASSLSSGSYEQYFGPGTRLTVT.

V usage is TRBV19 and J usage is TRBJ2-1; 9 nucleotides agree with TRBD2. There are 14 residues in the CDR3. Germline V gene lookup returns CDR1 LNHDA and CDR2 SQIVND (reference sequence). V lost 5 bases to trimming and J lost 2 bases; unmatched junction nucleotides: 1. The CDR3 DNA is TGTGCCAGTAGTGCGGGGGGGACCTACAATGAGCAGTTCTTC. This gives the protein CASSAGGTYNEQFF.

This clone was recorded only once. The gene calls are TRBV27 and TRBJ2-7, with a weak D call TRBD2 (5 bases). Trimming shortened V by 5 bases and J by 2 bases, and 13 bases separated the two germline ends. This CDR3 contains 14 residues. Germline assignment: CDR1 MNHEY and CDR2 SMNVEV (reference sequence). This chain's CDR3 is CASSPSAGPYEQYF. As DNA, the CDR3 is TGTGCCAGCAGTCCGTCCGCGGGCCCCTACGAGCAGTACTTC.

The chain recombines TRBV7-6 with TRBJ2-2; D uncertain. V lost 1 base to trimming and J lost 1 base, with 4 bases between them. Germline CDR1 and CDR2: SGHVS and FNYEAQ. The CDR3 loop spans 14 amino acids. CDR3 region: CASSLDRNTGELFF. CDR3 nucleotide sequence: TGTGCCAGCAGCTTAGACAGGAACACCGGGGAGCTGTTTTTT.

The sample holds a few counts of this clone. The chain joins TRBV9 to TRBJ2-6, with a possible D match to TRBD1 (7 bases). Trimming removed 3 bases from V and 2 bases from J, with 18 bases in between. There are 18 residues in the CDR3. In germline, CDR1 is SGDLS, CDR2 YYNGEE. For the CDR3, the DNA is TGTGCCAGCAGCGCGAGGAGGGCAGGGGGTACTGGGGCCAACGTCCTGACTTTC. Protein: CASSARRAGGTGANVLTF.

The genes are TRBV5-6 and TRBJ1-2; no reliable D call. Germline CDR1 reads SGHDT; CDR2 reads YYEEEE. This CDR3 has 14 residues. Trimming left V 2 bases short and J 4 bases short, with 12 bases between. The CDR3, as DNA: TGTGCCAGCAGCTTAGGAGGGTTGATCTATGGCTACACCTTC. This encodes CASSLGGLIYGYTF.

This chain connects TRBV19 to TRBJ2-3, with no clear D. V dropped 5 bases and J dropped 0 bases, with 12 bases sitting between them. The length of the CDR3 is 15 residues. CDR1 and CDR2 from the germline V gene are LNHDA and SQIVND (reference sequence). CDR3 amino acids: CASSPTQSSTDTQYF. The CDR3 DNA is TGTGCCAGTAGTCCCACCCAGAGCAGCACAGATACGCAGTATTTT.

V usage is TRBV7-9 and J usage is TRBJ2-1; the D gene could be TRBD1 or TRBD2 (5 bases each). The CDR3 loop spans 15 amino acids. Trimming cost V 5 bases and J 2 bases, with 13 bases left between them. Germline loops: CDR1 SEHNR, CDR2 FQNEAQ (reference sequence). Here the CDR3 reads CASSPSPGPYNEQFF. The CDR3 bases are TGTGCCAGCAGCCCTTCACCGGGACCCTACAATGAGCAGTTCTTC.

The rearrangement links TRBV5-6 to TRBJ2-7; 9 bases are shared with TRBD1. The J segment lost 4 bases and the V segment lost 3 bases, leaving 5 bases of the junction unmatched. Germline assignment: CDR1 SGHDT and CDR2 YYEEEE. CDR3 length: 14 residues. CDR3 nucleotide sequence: TGTGCCAGCAGCTCTGGGACAGGGATTTACGAGCAGTACTTC. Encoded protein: CASSSGTGIYEQYF.

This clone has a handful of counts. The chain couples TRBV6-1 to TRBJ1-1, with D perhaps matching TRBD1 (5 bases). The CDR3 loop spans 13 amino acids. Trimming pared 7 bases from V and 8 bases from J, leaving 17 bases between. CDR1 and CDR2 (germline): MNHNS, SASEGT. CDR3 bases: TGTGCCAGCACTTTCAGGGCGAATAGAGAAGCTTTCTTT. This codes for CASTFRANREAFF.

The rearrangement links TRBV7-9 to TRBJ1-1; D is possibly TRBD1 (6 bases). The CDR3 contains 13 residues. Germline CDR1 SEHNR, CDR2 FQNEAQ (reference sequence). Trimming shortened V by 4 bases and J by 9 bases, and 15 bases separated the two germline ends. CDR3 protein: CASSSWDMGKAFF. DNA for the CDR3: TGTGCCAGCAGCTCTTGGGACATGGGTAAAGCTTTCTTT.

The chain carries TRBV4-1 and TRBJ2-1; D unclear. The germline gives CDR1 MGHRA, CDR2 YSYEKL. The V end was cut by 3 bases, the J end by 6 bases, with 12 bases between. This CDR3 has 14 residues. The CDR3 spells CASSQIGPSNEQFF. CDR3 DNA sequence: TGCGCCAGCAGCCAGATAGGTCCTAGCAATGAGCAGTTCTTC.

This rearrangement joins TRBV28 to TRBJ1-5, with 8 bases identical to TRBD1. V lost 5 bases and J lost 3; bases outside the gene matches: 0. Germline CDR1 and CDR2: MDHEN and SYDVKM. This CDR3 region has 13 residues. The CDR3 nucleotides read TGTGCCAGCAGTCAGGGGGCCAATCAGCCCCAGCATTTT. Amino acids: CASSQGANQPQHF. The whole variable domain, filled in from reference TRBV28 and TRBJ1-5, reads DVKVTQSSRYLVKRTGEKVFLECVQDMDHENMFWYRQDPGLGLRLIYFSYDVKMKEKGDIPEGYSVSREKKERFSLILESASTNQTSMYLCASSQGANQPQHFGDGTRLSIL.

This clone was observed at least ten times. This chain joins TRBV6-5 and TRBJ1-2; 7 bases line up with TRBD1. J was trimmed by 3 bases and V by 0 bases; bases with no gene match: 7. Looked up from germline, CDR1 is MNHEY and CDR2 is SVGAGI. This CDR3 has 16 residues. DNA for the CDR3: TGTGCCAGCAGTTACTCCCCCGACAGGGTGGACTATGGCTACACCTTC. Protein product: CASSYSPDRVDYGYTF.

Written as DNA, the CDR3 is TGCGCCAGCAGCTTCGGGACAGAAGCTTTCTTT. Translation gives CASSFGTEAFF. This chain joins TRBV5-1 and TRBJ1-1; TRBD1 is a possible D gene (6 bases). This CDR3 contains 11 residues. Germline V gene data show CDR1 as SGHRS and CDR2 as YFSETQ. Trimming shortened V by 2 bases and J by 8 bases, and 7 bases separated the two germline ends. Full variable domain (rest looked up from reference TRBV5-1 and TRBJ1-1): KAGVTQTPRYLIKTRGQQVTLSCSPISGHRSVSWYQQTPGQGLQFLFEYFSETQRNKGNFPGRFSGRQFSNSRSEMNVSTLELGDSALYLCASSFGTEAFFGQGTRLTVV.